This TCR beta chain was recovered during a study of cytomegalovirus exposure and HLA in healthy donors. The V end was cut by 4 bases, the J end by 4 bases, with 14 bases between. CDR3 length equals 14 residues. Looked up from germline, CDR1 is SGHTA and CDR2 is FQGNSA. In the PCR, 60 Vbeta and 13 Jbeta primers were used. Sequenced by immunoSEQ multiplex PCR; TCRdb stores in-frame clones only, minus some. The data hold roughly 300,000 clones, with 75% to 90% observed a single time. Study-wide points: In a later analysis, specific HLA alleles were associated with around 17,000 TCR beta sequences at a 0.05 false discovery rate. It was reported that the classifier diagnosed cytomegalovirus status with high specificity and sensitivity in both the original and validation cohorts. Cytomegalovirus-associated TCR beta chains were listed, numbering roughly 150. Researchers left out some V segments, among them TRBV6-2 and TRBV6-3, as indistinguishable.

Regarding this clone: Its antigen is not known.

The chain combines TRBV7-2 with TRBJ2-7; weak D call: TRBD1 (6 bases). Source material: PBMCs. The source is a middle-aged man in good health and CMV-seropositive. The CDR3 DNA reads as TGTGCCAGCAGCTCGCCCCTACAGGGTTACGAGCAGTACTTC. Translating gives CASSSPLQGYEQYF. Complete variable domain (other parts from reference TRBV7-2 and TRBJ2-7): GAGVSQSPSNKVTEKGKDVELRCDPISGHTALYWYRQSLGQGLEFLIYFQGNSAPDKSGLPSDRFSAERTGGSVSTLTIQRTQQEDSAVYLCASSSPLQGYEQYFGPGTRLTVT.